The present T cell receptor beta chain was sequenced within a study of shared clonotypes between healthy human individuals. General study findings and limits: Sampling used blood alone; tissue repertoires probably differ. Among a handful of donors, approximately 5% of naive CD4 clonotypes were found in common.

With 4 bases removed from V and 2 bases from J, the gap between germline ends came to 9 bases. The CDR3 spans 15 residues. Germline CDR1 MDHEN, CDR2 SYDVKM. Worth noting for this clone: Its antigen remains unknown. Other nucleotide sequences from this sample produce the same CDR3.

Splitting of each subset's genomic DNA was done evenly across several immunoSEQ plates. Sequencing was performed with immunoSEQ multiplex PCR; in TCRdb, only in-frame clones are kept and a portion is missing. The profile covers over a million clones, with about 96% appearing a single time and over 1% taken by the ten largest. The TCR sequence derives from a man under 40 in good health. Sequenced input: naive CD4+ T cells sorted from blood. Subset of the sample: CD45RA+ positively selected. The J gene is TRBJ2-6, the V gene TRBV28; possibly TRBD1 for D (6 bases). CDR3 DNA sequence: TGTGCCAGCAGTTATACAGGGACTGGGGCCAACGTCCTGACTTTC. Its translation: CASSYTGTGANVLTF.